Listed here are 22 T cell receptor beta chains from one sample, sequenced in a study of PD-1 blockade in mismatch repair-deficient tumors. Libraries were prepared by immunoSEQ multiplex PCR; TCRdb keeps only in-frame clonotypes and omits some of them. The sample carries 75,000 to 85,000 clones, around 85% recorded once. The sequences come from peripheral blood, collected 12 weeks after starting pembrolizumab. The receptors derive from an adult with mismatch repair-deficient cancer.

The chain links TRBV18 to TRBJ2-2; TRBD2 matches 7 bases. From germline, CDR1 is KGHSH and CDR2 LQKENI. V trimming: 4 bases; J trimming: 8 bases; junction bases outside the gene matches: 4. The CDR3 length is 13 residues. The CDR3 region is CASSQRGAGELFF. CDR3 sequence (DNA): TGTGCCAGCTCACAGCGGGGAGCGGGGGAGCTGTTTTTT. Looking up the rest from reference TRBV18 and TRBJ2-2 gives the full variable domain: NAGVMQNPRHLVRRRGQEARLRCSPMKGHSHVYWYRQLPEEGLKFMVYLQKENIIDESGMPKERFSAEFPKEGPSILRIQQVVRGDSAAYFCASSQRGAGELFFGEGSRLTVL.

The chain is built from TRBV14 and TRBJ2-2, with D perhaps matching TRBD1 (5 bases). Germline V gene sequence: CDR1 SGHDN, CDR2 FVKESK. The CDR3 has 16 residues. V shed 0 bases and J shed 0 bases, with 8 bases lying between them. CDR3 coding DNA: TGTGCCAGCAGCCAAGATGGGGCAGCGAACACCGGGGAGCTGTTTTTT. This translates into CASSQDGAANTGELFF.

V is TRBV7-3 and J is TRBJ2-3; 7 bases match TRBD2. In germline, CDR1 is SGHTA, CDR2 FQGTGA. Trimming at V came to 2 bases and at J to 3 bases, leaving 5 bases not matched to a gene. The CDR3 totals 15 residues. The CDR3: CASSLSSGGTDTQYF. In DNA form, the CDR3 reads TGTGCCAGCAGCTTATCTAGCGGAGGGACAGATACGCAGTATTTT.

This chain uses TRBV30 with TRBJ1-1, with 7 nucleotides matching TRBD1. CDR1 is GTSNPN and CDR2 is SVGIG in the germline V gene (reference sequence). This CDR3 contains 16 residues. The junction had 9 bases not matched to a gene; V was cut back by 2 bases and J by 0 bases. The chain's CDR3 is CAWSFSAGGMNTEAFF. The CDR3 nucleotides are TGTGCCTGGAGTTTCTCCGCAGGGGGGATGAACACTGAAGCTTTCTTT.

The chain carries TRBV18 and TRBJ2-7; D not resolved. Trimming removed 5 bases at V and 2 bases at J, with 13 bases between. This CDR3 region has 14 residues. Germline V gene lookup returns CDR1 KGHSH and CDR2 LQKENI. CDR3 bases: TGTGCCAGCTCAGCGGTAGGGAAACCCTACGAGCAGTACTTC. This encodes CASSAVGKPYEQYF.

The gene calls are TRBV27 and TRBJ2-1; D is unresolved. The CDR3 has 11 amino acids. Germline V gene sequence: CDR1 MNHEY, CDR2 SMNVEV (reference sequence). Trimming pared 6 bases from V and 7 bases from J, leaving 7 bases between. The CDR3 here is CASRNGNEQFF. The DNA of the CDR3 is TGTGCCAGCAGGAACGGTAATGAGCAGTTCTTC.

The gene calls are TRBV6-5 and TRBJ2-1, with 11 bases that match TRBD2. Germline CDR1 reads MNHEY; CDR2 reads SVGAGI. The CDR3 length is 15 residues. V lost 5 bases, J lost 5 bases, and 5 bases stayed unmatched. The CDR3 spells CASSPGTSGNNEQFF. In DNA, the CDR3 is TGTGCCAGCAGTCCCGGGACTAGCGGTAACAATGAGCAGTTCTTC.

CDR3 protein: CASSKVGKMNTEAFF. The DNA of the CDR3 is TGTGCCAGCAGCAAAGTGGGGAAGATGAACACTGAAGCTTTCTTT. The chain employs TRBV21-1 and TRBJ1-1. TRBV21-1 is noted as a pseudogene. The CDR3 is 15 amino acids.

With regard to this clone: Other DNA sequences within the sample encode an identical CDR3. V usage is TRBV4-2 and J usage is TRBJ2-7, with D unclear. V was trimmed by 4 bases and J by 6 bases, leaving 7 bases between them. CDR1 is LGHNA and CDR2 is YNFKEQ in the germline V gene. This CDR3 region has 11 residues. The CDR3 region is CASSLGLEQYF. CDR3 coding DNA: TGTGCCAGCAGCCTGGGCCTCGAGCAGTACTTC.

The chain employs TRBV7-9 and TRBJ1-2; 7 bases match TRBD1. V lost 3 bases, J lost 6 bases, and 4 bases stayed unmatched. Germline V gene sequence: CDR1 SEHNR, CDR2 FQNEAQ (reference sequence). This CDR3 spans 13 amino acids. The DNA of the CDR3 is TGTGCCAGCAGCTTGGGCAGGGGGAATGGCTACACCTTC. Translated: CASSLGRGNGYTF.

The V call is TRBV7-2, the J call TRBJ2-7; no clear D gene. This CDR3 spans 13 amino acids. V was clipped by 4 bases and J by 1 base, with 8 bases between them. The germline gives CDR1 SGHTA, CDR2 FQGNSA. CDR3 region: CASSSTSSYEQYF. The CDR3 bases are TGTGCCAGCAGCTCGACAAGTTCCTACGAGCAGTACTTC.

This clone was seen once. The V call is TRBV9, the J call TRBJ2-1; the D is unclear. The CDR3 spans 14 residues. CDR1 and CDR2 (germline): SGDLS, YYNGEE. V lost 4 bases and J 5 bases, leaving 13 bases between the germline ends. CDR3 protein: CASSSATGDNEQFF. The DNA of the CDR3 is TGTGCCAGCAGCTCCGCGACCGGCGACAATGAGCAGTTCTTC.

The V and J genes are TRBV6-1 and TRBJ1-5, with 7 bases identical to TRBD1. Germline CDR1 MNHNS, CDR2 SASEGT. Germline trimming cut 5 bases from V and 2 bases from J; bases unmatched to any gene: 6. The CDR3 extends over 15 amino acids. This chain's CDR3 is CASSPRGTGNQPQHF. The DNA of the CDR3 is TGTGCCAGCAGTCCCAGGGGGACAGGCAATCAGCCCCAGCATTTT.

The V call is TRBV4-2, the J call TRBJ2-2; TRBD2 matches at 10 bases. CDR3 size: 16 residues. From germline, CDR1 is LGHNA and CDR2 YNFKEQ. The V segment lost 4 bases and the J segment 5 bases; nucleotides outside the gene matches: 7. The CDR3: CASSPSGRAVTGELFF. The CDR3, as DNA: TGTGCCAGCAGCCCCAGCGGGAGGGCCGTTACCGGGGAGCTGTTTTTT.

This clone was observed a single time. The gene calls are TRBV6-4 and TRBJ2-7; 10 nucleotides agree with TRBD2. The V gene's germline CDR1 is MRHNA and CDR2 SNTAGT. The J segment lost 0 bases and the V segment lost 6 bases, leaving 17 bases of the junction unmatched. CDR3 length equals 19 residues. The CDR3 spells CASRPGLAVASRSSYEQYF. CDR3 nucleotides: TGTGCCAGCAGACCAGGACTAGCGGTAGCCTCCCGGAGCTCCTACGAGCAGTACTTC.

The chain joins TRBV19 to TRBJ2-4; D call uncertain. Germline-derived CDR1 and CDR2 are LNHDA and SQIVND (reference sequence). The V and J ends lost 6 bases and 8 bases respectively, with 17 bases between them. The CDR3 totals 14 residues. DNA of the CDR3: TGTGCCAGTAGGTTCCACACCTCCGGTGACATTCAGTACTTC. It translates to CASRFHTSGDIQYF.

J is TRBJ2-7 and V is TRBV9; D possibly corresponds to TRBD2 (5 bases). Trimming left V 0 bases short and J 2 bases short, with 9 bases between. Germline V gene lookup returns CDR1 SGDLS and CDR2 YYNGEE. The CDR3 covers 14 residues. The CDR3 loop reads CASSVVGDAYEQYF. As DNA, the CDR3 is TGTGCCAGCAGCGTAGTGGGAGATGCCTACGAGCAGTACTTC.

The V gene is TRBV12-2, the J gene TRBJ1-2; the table names TRBD1, a call not compared with the DNA. TRBV12-2 is a known pseudogene. The CDR3 has 15 amino acids. CDR3 nucleotides: TGTGCAAGTCGCTTAGCCTGGGCCCCTAACTATGGCTACACCTTC. Translating gives CASRLAWAPNYGYTF.

The genes are TRBV5-1 and TRBJ2-7, with D possibly being TRBD2 (6 bases). Trimming cost V 5 bases and J 0 bases, with 12 bases left between them. CDR3 length: 14 residues. Germline lookup yields CDR1 SGHRS and CDR2 YFSETQ. The CDR3 DNA is TGCGCCAGCAGGGCGGGACGGTACTCCTACGAGCAGTACTTC. Translating gives CASRAGRYSYEQYF.

V usage is TRBV4-2 and J usage is TRBJ2-5, with 9 bases lining up with TRBD1. Germline lookup yields CDR1 LGHNA and CDR2 YNFKEQ. This CDR3 is built from 14 residues. The trim removed 5 bases at V and 4 bases at J, leaving 5 bases unmatched. The CDR3 DNA follows: TGTGCCAGCAGCTTCGGACAGGGGCTAGAGACCCAGTACTTC. This codes for CASSFGQGLETQYF.

Comment on this clone: One junction end disagrees with the germline gene, perhaps due to a read error. The chain combines TRBV7-7 with TRBJ2-5; 12 bases match TRBD2. Germline CDR1 reads SSHAT; CDR2 reads FNYEAQ (reference sequence). The CDR3 length is 17 residues. Written as DNA, the CDR3 is TGTGCTAGCAGCTTAATCGGGCTAGCGGGAGGGCCTGAGACCCAGTACTTC. As protein: CASSLIGLAGGPETQYF.

The CDR3 DNA reads TGTGCCAGCAGCCAAGATCTGCGGGAGATAAGGAATGAGCAGTTCTTC. Translating it yields CASSQDLREIRNEQFF. V gene TRBV4-2 combines with J gene TRBJ2-1; 7 bases match TRBD2. Per the germline V gene, CDR1 is LGHNA and CDR2 is YNFKEQ. This CDR3 spans 16 amino acids. Trimming cost V 0 bases and J 7 bases; bases outside gene matches: 9.